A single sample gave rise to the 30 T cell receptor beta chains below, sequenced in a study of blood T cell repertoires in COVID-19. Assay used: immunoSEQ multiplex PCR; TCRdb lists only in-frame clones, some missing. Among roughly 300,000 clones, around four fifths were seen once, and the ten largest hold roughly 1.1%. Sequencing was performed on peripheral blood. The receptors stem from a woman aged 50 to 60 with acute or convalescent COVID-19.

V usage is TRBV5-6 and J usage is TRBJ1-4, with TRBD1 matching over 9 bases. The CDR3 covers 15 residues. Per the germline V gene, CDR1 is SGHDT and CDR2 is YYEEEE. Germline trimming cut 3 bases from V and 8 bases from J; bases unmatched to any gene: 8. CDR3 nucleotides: TGTGCCAGCAGCTCGGGACAGGGCGAGGGGGAAAAACTGTTTTTT. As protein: CASSSGQGEGEKLFF.

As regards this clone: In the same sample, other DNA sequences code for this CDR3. The CDR3 loop reads CASSRGTDYGYTF. In DNA, the CDR3 is TGTGCCAGCAGCAGAGGGACAGATTATGGCTACACCTTC. The chain joins TRBV6-5 to TRBJ1-2; 7 nucleotides line up with TRBD1. CDR1 and CDR2 from the germline V gene are MNHEY and SVGAGI. V gave up 6 bases and J gave up 5 bases; unmatched junction bases: 6. The CDR3 runs 13 residues.

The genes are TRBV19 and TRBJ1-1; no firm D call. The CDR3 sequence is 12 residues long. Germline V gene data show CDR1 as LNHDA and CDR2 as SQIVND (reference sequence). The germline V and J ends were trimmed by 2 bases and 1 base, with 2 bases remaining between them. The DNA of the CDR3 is TGTGCCAGTAGTATACGGAACACTGAAGCTTTCTTT. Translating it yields CASSIRNTEAFF.

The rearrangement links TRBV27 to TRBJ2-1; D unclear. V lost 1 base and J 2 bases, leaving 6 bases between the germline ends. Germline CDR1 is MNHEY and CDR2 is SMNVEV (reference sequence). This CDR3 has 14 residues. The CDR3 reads CASSLWAAYNEQFF. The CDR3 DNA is TGTGCCAGCAGTTTATGGGCAGCCTACAATGAGCAGTTCTTC.

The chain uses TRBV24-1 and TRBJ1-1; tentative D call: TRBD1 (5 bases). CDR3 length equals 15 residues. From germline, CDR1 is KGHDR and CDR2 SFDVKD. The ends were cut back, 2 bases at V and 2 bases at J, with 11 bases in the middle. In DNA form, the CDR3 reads TGTGCCACCAGTGATTCGACAGACCCTAACACTGAAGCTTTCTTT. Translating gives CATSDSTDPNTEAFF.

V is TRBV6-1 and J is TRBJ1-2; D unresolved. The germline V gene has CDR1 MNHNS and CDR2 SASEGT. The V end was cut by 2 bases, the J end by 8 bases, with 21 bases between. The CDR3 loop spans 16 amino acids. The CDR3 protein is CASSEWGSVGGKGYTF. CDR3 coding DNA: TGTGCCAGCAGTGAATGGGGTTCCGTGGGAGGGAAAGGCTACACCTTC.

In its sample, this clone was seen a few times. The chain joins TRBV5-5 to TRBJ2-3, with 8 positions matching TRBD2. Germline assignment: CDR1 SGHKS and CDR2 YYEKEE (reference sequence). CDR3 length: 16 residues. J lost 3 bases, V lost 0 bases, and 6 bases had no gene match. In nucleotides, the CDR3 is TGTGCCAGCAGCTTGGATCCGGGAGGGCCGACAGATACGCAGTATTTT. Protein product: CASSLDPGGPTDTQYF.

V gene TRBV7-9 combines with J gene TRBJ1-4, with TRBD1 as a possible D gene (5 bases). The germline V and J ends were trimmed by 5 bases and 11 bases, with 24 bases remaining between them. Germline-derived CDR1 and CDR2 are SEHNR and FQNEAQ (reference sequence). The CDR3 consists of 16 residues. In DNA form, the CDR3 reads TGTGCCAGCAGCGTTCGCGAAGGGCAGGGACTTGGGAAACTGTTTTTT. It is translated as CASSVREGQGLGKLFF.

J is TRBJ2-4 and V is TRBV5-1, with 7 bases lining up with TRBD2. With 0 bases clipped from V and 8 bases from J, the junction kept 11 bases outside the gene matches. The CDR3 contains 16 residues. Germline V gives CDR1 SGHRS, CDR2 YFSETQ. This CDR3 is CASSLEAGPRGDIQYF. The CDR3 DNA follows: TGCGCCAGCAGCTTGGAGGCAGGGCCCCGGGGGGACATTCAGTACTTC. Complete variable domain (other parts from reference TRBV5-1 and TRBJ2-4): KAGVTQTPRYLIKTRGQQVTLSCSPISGHRSVSWYQQTPGQGLQFLFEYFSETQRNKGNFPGRFSGRQFSNSRSEMNVSTLELGDSALYLCASSLEAGPRGDIQYFGAGTRLSVL.

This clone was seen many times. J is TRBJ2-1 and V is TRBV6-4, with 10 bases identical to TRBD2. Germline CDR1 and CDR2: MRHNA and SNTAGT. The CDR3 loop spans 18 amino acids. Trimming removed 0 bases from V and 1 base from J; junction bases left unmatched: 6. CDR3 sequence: CASSDSAASGGSYNEQFF. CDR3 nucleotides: TGTGCCAGCAGTGACTCTGCCGCTAGCGGGGGATCCTACAATGAGCAGTTCTTC.

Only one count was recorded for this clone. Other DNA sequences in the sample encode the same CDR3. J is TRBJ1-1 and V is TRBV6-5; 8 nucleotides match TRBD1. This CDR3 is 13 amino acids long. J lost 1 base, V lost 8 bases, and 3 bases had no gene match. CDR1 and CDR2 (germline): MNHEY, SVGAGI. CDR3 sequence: CASRQGSNTEAFF. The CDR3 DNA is TGTGCCAGCCGACAGGGGTCGAACACTGAAGCTTTCTTT.

CDR3 loop: CASSSGGGTDTQYF. The CDR3 bases are TGTGCCAGCAGTAGCGGGGGAGGCACAGATACGCAGTATTTT. This chain joins TRBV6-5 and TRBJ2-3; 8 bases line up with TRBD2. Germline-derived CDR1 and CDR2 are MNHEY and SVGAGI. CDR3 length equals 14 residues. After removal of 5 bases from V and 1 base from J, the junction contained 2 bases not matched to a gene.

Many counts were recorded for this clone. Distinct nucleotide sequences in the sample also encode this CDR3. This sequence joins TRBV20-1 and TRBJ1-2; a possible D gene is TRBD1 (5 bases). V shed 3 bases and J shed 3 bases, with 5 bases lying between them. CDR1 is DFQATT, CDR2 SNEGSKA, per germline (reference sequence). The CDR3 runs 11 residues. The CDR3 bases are TGCAGTGCTAGGACAGACTATGGCTACACCTTC. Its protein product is CSARTDYGYTF.

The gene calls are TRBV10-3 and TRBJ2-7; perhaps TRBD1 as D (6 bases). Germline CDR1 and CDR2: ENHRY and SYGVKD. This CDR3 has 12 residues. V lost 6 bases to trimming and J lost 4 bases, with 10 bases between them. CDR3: CAISQQGYEQYF. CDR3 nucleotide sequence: TGTGCCATCAGCCAACAGGGATACGAGCAGTACTTC.

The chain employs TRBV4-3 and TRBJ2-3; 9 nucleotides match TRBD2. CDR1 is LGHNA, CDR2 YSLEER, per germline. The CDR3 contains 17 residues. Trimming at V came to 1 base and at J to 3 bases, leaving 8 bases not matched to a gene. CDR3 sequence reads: CASSQGLAGDGTDTQYF. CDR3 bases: TGCGCCAGCAGCCAAGGCTTAGCGGGAGACGGGACAGATACGCAGTATTTT.

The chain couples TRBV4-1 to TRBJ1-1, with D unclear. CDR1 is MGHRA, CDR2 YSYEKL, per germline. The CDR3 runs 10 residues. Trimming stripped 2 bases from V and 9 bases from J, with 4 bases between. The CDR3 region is CASSQIKAFF. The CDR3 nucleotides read TGCGCCAGCAGCCAAATTAAAGCTTTCTTT.

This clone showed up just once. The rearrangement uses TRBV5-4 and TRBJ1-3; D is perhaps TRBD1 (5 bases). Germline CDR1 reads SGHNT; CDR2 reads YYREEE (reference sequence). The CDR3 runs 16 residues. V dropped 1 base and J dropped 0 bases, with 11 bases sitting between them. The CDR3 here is CASSLPDTSSGNTIYF. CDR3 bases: TGTGCCAGCAGCTTGCCGGACACGAGCTCTGGAAACACCATATATTTT.

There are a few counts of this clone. Here the CDR3 reads CASKLAGATGELFF. The DNA for the CDR3 is TGTGCCAGCAAACTAGCGGGAGCAACCGGGGAGCTGTTTTTT. This chain uses TRBV25-1 with TRBJ2-2; 11 positions agree with TRBD2. The length of the CDR3 is 14 residues. In germline, CDR1 is MGHDK, CDR2 SYGVNS. Trimming at V came to 7 bases and at J to 5 bases, leaving 3 bases not matched to a gene.

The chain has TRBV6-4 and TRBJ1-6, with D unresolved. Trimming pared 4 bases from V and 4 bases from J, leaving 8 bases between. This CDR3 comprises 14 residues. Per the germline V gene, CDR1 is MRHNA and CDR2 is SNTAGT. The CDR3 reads CASSAEFYNSPLHF. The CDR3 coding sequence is TGTGCCAGCAGTGCTGAGTTTTATAATTCACCCCTCCACTTT.

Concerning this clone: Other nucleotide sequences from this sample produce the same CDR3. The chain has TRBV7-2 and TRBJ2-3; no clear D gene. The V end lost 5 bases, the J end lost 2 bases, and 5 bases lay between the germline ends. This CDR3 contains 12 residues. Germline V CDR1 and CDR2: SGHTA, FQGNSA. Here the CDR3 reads CASSPYTDTQYF. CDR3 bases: TGTGCCAGCAGCCCTTACACAGATACGCAGTATTTT. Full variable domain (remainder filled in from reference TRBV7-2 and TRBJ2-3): GAGVSQSPSNKVTEKGKDVELRCDPISGHTALYWYRQSLGQGLEFLIYFQGNSAPDKSGLPSDRFSAERTGGSVSTLTIQRTQQEDSAVYLCASSPYTDTQYFGPGTRLTVL.

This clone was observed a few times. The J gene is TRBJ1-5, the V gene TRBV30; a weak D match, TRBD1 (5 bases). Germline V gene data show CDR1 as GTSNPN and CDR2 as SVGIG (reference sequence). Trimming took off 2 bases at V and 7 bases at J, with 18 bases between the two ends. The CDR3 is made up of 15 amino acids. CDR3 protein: CAWSMWGGSRQPQHF. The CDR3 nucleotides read TGTGCCTGGAGTATGTGGGGGGGGTCCAGGCAGCCCCAGCATTTT.

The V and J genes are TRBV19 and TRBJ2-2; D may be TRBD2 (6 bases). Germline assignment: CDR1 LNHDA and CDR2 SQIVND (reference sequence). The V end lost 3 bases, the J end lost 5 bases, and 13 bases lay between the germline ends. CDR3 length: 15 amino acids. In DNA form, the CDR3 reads TGTGCCAGTAGTATCGGGGGACGTCTGACCGGGGAGCTGTTTTTT. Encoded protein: CASSIGGRLTGELFF.

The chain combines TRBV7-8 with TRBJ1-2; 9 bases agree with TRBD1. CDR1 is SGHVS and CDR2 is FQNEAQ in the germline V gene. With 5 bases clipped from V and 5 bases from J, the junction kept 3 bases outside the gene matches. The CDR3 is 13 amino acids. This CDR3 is CASSQDRGYGYTF. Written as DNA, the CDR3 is TGTGCCAGCAGCCAAGACAGGGGGTATGGCTACACCTTC.

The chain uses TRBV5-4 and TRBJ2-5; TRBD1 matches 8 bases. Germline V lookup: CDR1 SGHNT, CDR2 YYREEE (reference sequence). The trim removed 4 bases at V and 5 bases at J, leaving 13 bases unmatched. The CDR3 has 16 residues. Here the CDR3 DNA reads TGTGCCAGCAGCCCTGGGGGACAGGTATTTCAGGAGACCCAGTACTTC. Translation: CASSPGGQVFQETQYF.

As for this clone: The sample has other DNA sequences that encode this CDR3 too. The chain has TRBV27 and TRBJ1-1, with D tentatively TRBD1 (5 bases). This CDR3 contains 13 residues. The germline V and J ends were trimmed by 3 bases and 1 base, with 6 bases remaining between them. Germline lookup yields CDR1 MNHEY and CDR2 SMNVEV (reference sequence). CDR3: CASSLGGNTEAFF. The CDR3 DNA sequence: TGTGCCAGCAGTTTGGGGGGGAACACTGAAGCTTTCTTT.

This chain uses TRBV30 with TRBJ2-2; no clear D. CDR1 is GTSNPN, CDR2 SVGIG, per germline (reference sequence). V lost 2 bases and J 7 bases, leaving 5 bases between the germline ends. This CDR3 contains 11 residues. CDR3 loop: CAWSSNGELFF. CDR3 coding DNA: TGTGCCTGGAGTTCAAACGGGGAGCTGTTTTTT.

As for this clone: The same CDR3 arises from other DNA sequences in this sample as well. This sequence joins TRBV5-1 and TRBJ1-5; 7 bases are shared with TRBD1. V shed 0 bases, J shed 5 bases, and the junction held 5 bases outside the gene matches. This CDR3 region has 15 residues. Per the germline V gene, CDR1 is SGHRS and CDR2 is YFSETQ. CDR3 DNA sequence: TGCGCCAGCAGCTTGGCAGGGGGGCGTGATCAGCCCCAGCATTTT. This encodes CASSLAGGRDQPQHF.

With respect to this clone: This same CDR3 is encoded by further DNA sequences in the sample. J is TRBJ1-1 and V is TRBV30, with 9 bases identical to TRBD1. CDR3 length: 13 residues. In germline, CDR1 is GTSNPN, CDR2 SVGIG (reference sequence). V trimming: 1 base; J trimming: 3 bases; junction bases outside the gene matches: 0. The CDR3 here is CAWSGQGDTEAFF. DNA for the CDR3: TGTGCCTGGAGTGGACAGGGGGACACTGAAGCTTTCTTT.

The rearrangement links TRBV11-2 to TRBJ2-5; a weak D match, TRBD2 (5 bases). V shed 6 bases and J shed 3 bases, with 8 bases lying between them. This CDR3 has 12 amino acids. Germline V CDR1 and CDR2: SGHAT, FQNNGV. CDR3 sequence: CASRWGEETQYF. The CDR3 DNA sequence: TGTGCCAGCAGGTGGGGAGAAGAGACCCAGTACTTC.

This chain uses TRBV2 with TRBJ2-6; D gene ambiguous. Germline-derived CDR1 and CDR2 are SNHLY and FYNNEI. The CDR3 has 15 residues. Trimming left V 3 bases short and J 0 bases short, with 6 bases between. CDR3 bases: TGTGCCAGCAGTGAGGCGGTCTCTGGGGCCAACGTCCTGACTTTC. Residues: CASSEAVSGANVLTF.